This paragraph covers one T cell receptor (beta chain) sequence. As yet, its antigen is unknown. Between the trimmed V and J ends, which lost 1 base and 8 bases, there was a span of 14 bases. Germline V CDR1 and CDR2: MNHNS, SASEGT. The CDR3 sequence is 14 residues long. The entry originates in a study of naive and memory T cell subsets. Points from the study as a whole: This RNA-based method may be sensitive to activation-related transcript changes.

Four PCR rounds used nested alpha and beta constant region primers plus the SP2 primer. Blood and skin TCR RNA was reverse transcribed with alpha and beta constant primers. TCRdb passed the 5' RACE reads through MiXCR, listing each CDR3 protein once. The sample lists roughly 62,000 distinct CDR3 sequences; more than 6% were seen once. A UMI-containing oligonucleotide was joined by 3' ligation to the TCR cDNA template. RNA was extracted from over 2 ml of whole blood of healthy adults. Input was roughly 1 to 1,100 ng of DNase-treated total RNA without cell sorting. This sequence originates from a female donor in good health. The rearrangement links TRBV6-1 to TRBJ1-2; possible D gene TRBD1, 6 bases. Written as DNA, the CDR3 is TGTGCCAGCAGTGAAGTGGGGGCAGGGGAGGGCTACACCTTC. Translated, it gives CASSEVGAGEGYTF.